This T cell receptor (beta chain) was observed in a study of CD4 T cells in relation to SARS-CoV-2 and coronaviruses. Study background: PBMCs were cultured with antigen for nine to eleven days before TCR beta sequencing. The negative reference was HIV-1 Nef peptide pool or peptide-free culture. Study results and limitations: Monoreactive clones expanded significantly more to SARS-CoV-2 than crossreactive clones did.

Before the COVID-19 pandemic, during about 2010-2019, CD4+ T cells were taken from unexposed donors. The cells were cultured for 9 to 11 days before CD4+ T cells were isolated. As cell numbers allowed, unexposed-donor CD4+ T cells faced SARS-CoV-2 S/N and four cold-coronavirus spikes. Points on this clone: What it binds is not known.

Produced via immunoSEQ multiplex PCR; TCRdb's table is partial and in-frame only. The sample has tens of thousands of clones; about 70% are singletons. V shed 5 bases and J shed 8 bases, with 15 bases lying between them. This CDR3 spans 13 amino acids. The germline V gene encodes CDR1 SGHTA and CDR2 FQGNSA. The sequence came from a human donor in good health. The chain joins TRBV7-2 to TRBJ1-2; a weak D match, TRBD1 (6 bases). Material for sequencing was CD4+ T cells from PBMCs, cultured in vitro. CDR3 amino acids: CASSLGHGQGYTF. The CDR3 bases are TGTGCCAGCAGCCTGGGACACGGACAAGGCTACACCTTC.